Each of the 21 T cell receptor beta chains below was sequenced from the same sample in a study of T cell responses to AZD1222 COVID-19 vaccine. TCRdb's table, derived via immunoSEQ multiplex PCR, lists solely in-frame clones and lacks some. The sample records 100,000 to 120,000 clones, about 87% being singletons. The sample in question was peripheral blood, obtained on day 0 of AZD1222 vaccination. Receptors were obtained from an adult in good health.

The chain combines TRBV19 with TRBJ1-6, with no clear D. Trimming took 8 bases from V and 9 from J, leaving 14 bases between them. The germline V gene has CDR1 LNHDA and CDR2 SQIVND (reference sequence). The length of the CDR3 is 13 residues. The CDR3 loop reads CASGDLLSSPLHF. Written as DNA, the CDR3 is TGTGCCAGTGGAGACTTACTTTCTTCACCCCTCCACTTT.

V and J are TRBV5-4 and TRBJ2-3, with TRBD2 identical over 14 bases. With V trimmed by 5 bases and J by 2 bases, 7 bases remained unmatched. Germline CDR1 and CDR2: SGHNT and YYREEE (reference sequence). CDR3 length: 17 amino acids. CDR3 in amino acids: CASSSGTSGRDTDTQYF. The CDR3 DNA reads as TGTGCCAGCAGTTCCGGGACTAGCGGGAGAGACACAGATACGCAGTATTTT.

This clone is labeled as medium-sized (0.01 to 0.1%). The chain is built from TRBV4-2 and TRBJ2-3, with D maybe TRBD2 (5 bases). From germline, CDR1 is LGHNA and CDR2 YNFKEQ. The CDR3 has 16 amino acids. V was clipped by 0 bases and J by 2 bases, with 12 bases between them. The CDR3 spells CASSQDAGRNTDTQYF. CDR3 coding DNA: TGTGCCAGCAGCCAAGACGCGGGTCGGAACACAGATACGCAGTATTTT.

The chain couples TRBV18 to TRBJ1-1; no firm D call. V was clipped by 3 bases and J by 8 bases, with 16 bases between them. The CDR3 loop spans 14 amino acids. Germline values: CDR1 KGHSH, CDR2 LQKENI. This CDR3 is CASSPEWPASEAFF. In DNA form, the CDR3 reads TGTGCCAGCTCACCCGAATGGCCAGCTTCGGAAGCTTTCTTT.

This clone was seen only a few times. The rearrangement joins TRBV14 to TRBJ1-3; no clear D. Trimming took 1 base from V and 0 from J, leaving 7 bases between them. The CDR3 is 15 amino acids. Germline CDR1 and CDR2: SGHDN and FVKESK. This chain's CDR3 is CASSQGARSGNTIYF. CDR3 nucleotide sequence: TGTGCCAGCAGCCAAGGGGCCCGCTCTGGAAACACCATATATTTT.

DNA for the CDR3: TGCGCCAGCAGCCCGACGGGACTCCAGGGCAATGAGCAGTTCTTC. The encoded protein is CASSPTGLQGNEQFF. The chain links TRBV5-1 to TRBJ2-1; D perhaps matches TRBD2 (6 bases). Germline V CDR1 and CDR2: SGHRS, YFSETQ. Trimming pared 4 bases from V and 6 bases from J, leaving 17 bases between. The CDR3 spans 15 residues.

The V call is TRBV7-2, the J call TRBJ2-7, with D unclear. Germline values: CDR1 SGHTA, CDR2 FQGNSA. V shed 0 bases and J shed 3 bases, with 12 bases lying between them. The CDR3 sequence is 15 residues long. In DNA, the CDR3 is TGTGCCAGCAGCTTAGCAGGGTTAAGCAACTACGAGCAGTACTTC. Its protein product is CASSLAGLSNYEQYF.

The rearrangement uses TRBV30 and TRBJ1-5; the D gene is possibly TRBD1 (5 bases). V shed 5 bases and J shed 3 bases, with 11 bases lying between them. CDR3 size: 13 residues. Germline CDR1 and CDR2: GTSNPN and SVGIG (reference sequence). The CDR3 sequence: CAWGTDTNQPQHF. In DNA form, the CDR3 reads TGTGCCTGGGGGACGGATACCAATCAGCCCCAGCATTTT.

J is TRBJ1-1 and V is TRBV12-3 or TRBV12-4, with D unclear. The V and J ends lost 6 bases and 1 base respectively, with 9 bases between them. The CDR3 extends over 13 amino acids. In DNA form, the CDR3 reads TGTGCCAGCAGCCTCCGAGAGAACACTGAAGCTTTCTTT. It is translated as CASSLRENTEAFF.

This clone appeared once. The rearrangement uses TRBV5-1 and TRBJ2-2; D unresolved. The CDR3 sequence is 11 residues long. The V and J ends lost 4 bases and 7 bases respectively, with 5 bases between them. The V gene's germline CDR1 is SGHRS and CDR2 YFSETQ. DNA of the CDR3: TGCGCCAGCAGCGCCGGCGGGGAGCTGTTTTTT. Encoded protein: CASSAGGELFF. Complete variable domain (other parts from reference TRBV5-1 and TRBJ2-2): KAGVTQTPRYLIKTRGQQVTLSCSPISGHRSVSWYQQTPGQGLQFLFEYFSETQRNKGNFPGRFSGRQFSNSRSEMNVSTLELGDSALYLCASSAGGELFFGEGSRLTVL.

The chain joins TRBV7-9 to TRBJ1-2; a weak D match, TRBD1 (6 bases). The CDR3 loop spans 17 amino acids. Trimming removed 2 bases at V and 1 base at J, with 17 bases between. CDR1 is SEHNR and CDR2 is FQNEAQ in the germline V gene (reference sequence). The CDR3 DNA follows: TGTGCCAGCAGCTTAAAGGCCAGGGGCGGAAATAACTATGGCTACACCTTC. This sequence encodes CASSLKARGGNNYGYTF.

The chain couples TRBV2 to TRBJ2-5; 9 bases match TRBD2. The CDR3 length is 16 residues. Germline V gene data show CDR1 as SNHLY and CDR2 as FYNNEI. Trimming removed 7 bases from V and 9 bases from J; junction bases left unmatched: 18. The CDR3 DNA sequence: TGTGCCAGCAACCCCCCCGGTAGCGGGAGCGGAGGGGCCCAGTACTTC. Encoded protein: CASNPPGSGSGGAQYF.

The CDR3 DNA follows: TGCGCCAGCAGCCCGACAGGGCCGGCGAACACTGAAGCTTTCTTT. This sequence encodes CASSPTGPANTEAFF. The V call is TRBV5-1, the J call TRBJ1-1; the match to TRBD1 covers 7 bases. V was pared by 4 bases and J by 1 base, with 7 bases of the junction left unmatched. This CDR3 spans 15 amino acids. CDR1 is SGHRS, CDR2 YFSETQ, per germline. Full variable domain (missing parts from reference TRBV5-1 and TRBJ1-1): KAGVTQTPRYLIKTRGQQVTLSCSPISGHRSVSWYQQTPGQGLQFLFEYFSETQRNKGNFPGRFSGRQFSNSRSEMNVSTLELGDSALYLCASSPTGPANTEAFFGQGTRLTVV.

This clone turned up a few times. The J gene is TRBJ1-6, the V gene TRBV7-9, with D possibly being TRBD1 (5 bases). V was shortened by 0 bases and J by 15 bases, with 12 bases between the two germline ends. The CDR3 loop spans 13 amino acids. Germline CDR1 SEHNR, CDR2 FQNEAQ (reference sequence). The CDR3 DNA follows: TGTGCCAGCAGCTTAGCCGAGCCGACAGTCCTCCACTTT. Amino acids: CASSLAEPTVLHF.

The CDR3 nucleotides are TGTGCCATCAGTGTACAGGGTTCTGAAGCTTTCTTT. Protein: CAISVQGSEAFF. The chain joins TRBV10-3 to TRBJ1-1; tentative D call: TRBD1 (6 bases). The CDR3 totals 12 residues. Germline CDR1 is ENHRY and CDR2 is SYGVKD. V lost 4 bases, J lost 6 bases, and 9 bases lay in between.

As DNA, the CDR3 is TGTGCCCTAACTGAACTCGGGGGGGTTAGCCAGCCCCAGCATTTT. This encodes CALTELGGVSQPQHF. The rearrangement joins TRBV7-9 to TRBJ1-5; a weak D match, TRBD1 (5 bases). V gave up 11 bases and J gave up 7 bases, with 24 bases separating them. Germline loops: CDR1 SEHNR, CDR2 FQNEAQ (reference sequence). CDR3 length: 15 amino acids. The entire variable domain, with the rest obtained from reference TRBV7-9 and TRBJ1-5, is as follows: DTGVSQNPRHKITKRGQNVTFRCDPISEHNRLYWYRQTLGQGPEFLTYFQNEAQLEKSRLLSDRFSAERPKGSFSTLEIQRTEQGDSAMYLCALTELGGVSQPQHFGDGTRLSIL.

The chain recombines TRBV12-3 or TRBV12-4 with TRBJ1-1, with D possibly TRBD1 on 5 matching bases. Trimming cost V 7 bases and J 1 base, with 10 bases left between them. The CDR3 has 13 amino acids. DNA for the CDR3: TGTGCCAGCACCGTGGGGCCGAACACTGAAGCTTTCTTT. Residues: CASTVGPNTEAFF.

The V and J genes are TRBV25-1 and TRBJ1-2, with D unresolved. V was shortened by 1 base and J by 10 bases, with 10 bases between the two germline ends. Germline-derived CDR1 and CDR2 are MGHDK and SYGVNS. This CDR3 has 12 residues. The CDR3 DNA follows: TGTGCCAGCAGTGAATCGCCAGCCGACTACACCTTC. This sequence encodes CASSESPADYTF.

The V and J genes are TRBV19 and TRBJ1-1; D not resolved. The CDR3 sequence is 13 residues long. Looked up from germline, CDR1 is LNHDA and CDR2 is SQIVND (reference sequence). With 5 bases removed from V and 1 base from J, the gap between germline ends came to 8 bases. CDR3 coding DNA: TGTGCCAGTAGTCCCCGACAGAACACTGAAGCTTTCTTT. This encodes CASSPRQNTEAFF.

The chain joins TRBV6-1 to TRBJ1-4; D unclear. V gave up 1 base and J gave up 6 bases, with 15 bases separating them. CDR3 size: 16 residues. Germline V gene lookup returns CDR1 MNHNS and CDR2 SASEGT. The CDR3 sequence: CASSEDWAAGDEKLFF. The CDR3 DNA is TGTGCCAGCAGTGAAGATTGGGCAGCAGGAGATGAAAAACTGTTTTTT.

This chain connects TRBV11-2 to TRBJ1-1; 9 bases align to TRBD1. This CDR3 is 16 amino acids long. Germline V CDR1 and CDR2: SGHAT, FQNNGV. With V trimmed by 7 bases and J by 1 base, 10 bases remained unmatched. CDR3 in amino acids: CASTPTGGNPNTEAFF. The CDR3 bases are TGTGCCAGCACACCTACAGGGGGCAACCCGAACACTGAAGCTTTCTTT.